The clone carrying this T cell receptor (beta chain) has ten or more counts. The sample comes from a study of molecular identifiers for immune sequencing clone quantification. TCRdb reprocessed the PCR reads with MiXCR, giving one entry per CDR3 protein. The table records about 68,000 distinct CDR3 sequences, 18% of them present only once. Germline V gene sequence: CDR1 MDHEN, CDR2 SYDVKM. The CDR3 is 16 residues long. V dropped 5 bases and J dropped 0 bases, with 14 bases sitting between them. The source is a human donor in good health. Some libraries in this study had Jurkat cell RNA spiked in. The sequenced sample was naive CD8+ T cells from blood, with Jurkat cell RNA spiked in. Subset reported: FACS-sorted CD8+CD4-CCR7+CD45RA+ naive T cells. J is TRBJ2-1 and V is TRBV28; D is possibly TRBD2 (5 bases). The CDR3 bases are TGTGCCAGCAGTACCCTCGGGGAGAGCTCCTACAATGAGCAGTTCTTC. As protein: CASSTLGESSYNEQFF.